A single sample gave rise to the 17 T cell receptor beta chains below, sequenced in a study of shared T cell receptors in the human thymus. Method: immunoSEQ multiplex PCR; TCRdb's copy keeps in-frame clones and lacks some. The data contain over 450,000 clones, around 78% of them seen just once; the ten biggest clones take up about 0.013%. Another study also made use of these data, one on human thymus T cells.

The sample was thymocytes. The receptors derive from a boy under two years old with a congenital heart defect.

The chain joins TRBV28 to TRBJ2-7; 11 nucleotides agree with TRBD2. The germline CDR1 and CDR2 sequences are MDHEN and SYDVKM. This CDR3 is 16 amino acids long. V was pared by 5 bases and J by 3 bases, with 9 bases of the junction left unmatched. DNA for the CDR3: TGTGCCAGCAGTCTTAGCGGGAGGGCTAGGGGCTACGAGCAGTACTTC. It translates to CASSLSGRARGYEQYF.

The chain has TRBV4-1 and TRBJ2-1; the match to TRBD2 covers 13 bases. The CDR3 consists of 16 residues. CDR1 and CDR2 (germline): MGHRA, YSYEKL. The J segment lost 8 bases and the V segment lost 0 bases, leaving 4 bases of the junction unmatched. The CDR3 spells CASSQDRTSGSHEQFF. The CDR3 DNA sequence: TGCGCCAGCAGCCAAGACAGGACTAGCGGGAGCCATGAGCAGTTCTTC.

This clone was detected only once. The rearrangement joins TRBV11-3 to TRBJ2-4; possibly TRBD1 for D (6 bases). V was cut by 4 bases and J by 2 bases, with 9 bases left in between. There are 14 residues in the CDR3. Germline values: CDR1 SGHNT, CDR2 YENEEA. CDR3 DNA sequence: TGTGCCAGCAGCTCCACAGGGACCAAAAACATTCAGTACTTC. Protein sequence: CASSSTGTKNIQYF.

This sequence joins TRBV5-6 and TRBJ2-2; possibly TRBD1 for D (7 bases). Germline-derived CDR1 and CDR2 are SGHDT and YYEEEE. Between the trimmed V and J ends, which lost 1 base and 7 bases, there was a span of 17 bases. The CDR3 is 16 amino acids. The CDR3 is CASSLRGQRGVGELFF. CDR3 sequence (DNA): TGTGCCAGCAGCTTGAGGGGACAGAGGGGGGTCGGGGAGCTGTTTTTT.

The chain recombines TRBV7-8 with TRBJ1-5; 8 positions agree with TRBD1. Trimming removed 3 bases from V and 7 bases from J; junction bases left unmatched: 5. Germline V gene data show CDR1 as SGHVS and CDR2 as FQNEAQ. CDR3 length: 14 amino acids. The CDR3 loop is CASSLDRDGQPQHF. In DNA, the CDR3 is TGTGCCAGCAGCTTGGACAGGGACGGGCAGCCCCAGCATTTT.

The chain uses TRBV11-2 and TRBJ1-2; 9 bases map to TRBD1. J gave up 3 bases and V 1 base, and 9 bases lay outside the gene matches. The CDR3 totals 17 residues. Looked up from germline, CDR1 is SGHAT and CDR2 is FQNNGV. The CDR3 bases are TGTGCCAGCAGCTTAGGGGAAACAGGGGGCGTCGACTATGGCTACACCTTC. Residues: CASSLGETGGVDYGYTF.

The J gene is TRBJ2-3, the V gene TRBV19, with 14 bases matching TRBD2. The germline gives CDR1 LNHDA, CDR2 SQIVND (reference sequence). The CDR3 covers 19 residues. Losses at the gene ends were 3 bases for V and 4 bases for J; bases not matched to a gene: 12. The CDR3 is CASSISLGLAGVLPDTQYF. CDR3 nucleotides: TGTGCCAGTAGTATCTCATTGGGACTAGCGGGAGTTCTGCCAGATACGCAGTATTTT.

This chain uses TRBV27 with TRBJ1-1; TRBD1 might be the D (6 bases). V gave up 6 bases and J gave up 1 base, with 6 bases separating them. There are 12 residues in the CDR3. The germline V gene encodes CDR1 MNHEY and CDR2 SMNVEV (reference sequence). CDR3 in DNA: TGTGCCAGCAGAGGGGGGAACACTGAAGCTTTCTTT. Translating it yields CASRGGNTEAFF.

This clone appeared a single time. V usage is TRBV6-4 and J usage is TRBJ2-3; a weak D match, TRBD2 (6 bases). The CDR3 covers 14 residues. The V end lost 4 bases, the J end lost 2 bases, and 10 bases lay between the germline ends. Germline V CDR1 and CDR2: MRHNA, SNTAGT. The CDR3 DNA is TGTGCCAGCAGTGGCGGGACTCCCACAGATACGCAGTATTTT. Amino acids: CASSGGTPTDTQYF.

The chain is built from TRBV14 and TRBJ2-1; D is perhaps TRBD2 (6 bases). V was cut by 5 bases and J by 1 base, with 18 bases left in between. CDR3 size: 17 residues. The germline V gene has CDR1 SGHDN and CDR2 FVKESK. The CDR3 here is CASSVVRDSLSYNEQFF. DNA of the CDR3: TGTGCCAGCAGCGTTGTCCGGGACTCTCTATCCTACAATGAGCAGTTCTTC. Full variable domain (missing parts from reference TRBV14 and TRBJ2-1): EAGVTQFPSHSVIEKGQTVTLRCDPISGHDNLYWYRRVMGKEIKFLLHFVKESKQDESGMPNNRFLAERTGGTYSTLKVQPAELEDSGVYFCASSVVRDSLSYNEQFFGPGTRLTVL.

This rearrangement joins TRBV7-9 to TRBJ1-1; 7 positions agree with TRBD1. V dropped 4 bases and J dropped 5; count of bases not matched to a gene: 13. The germline CDR1 and CDR2 sequences are SEHNR and FQNEAQ (reference sequence). This CDR3 spans 16 amino acids. The CDR3 DNA reads TGTGCCAGCAGCTGCAACCTAGACAGGGAATGGACTGAAGCTTTCTTT. Amino acid sequence: CASSCNLDREWTEAFF. Supplemented by reference TRBV7-9 and TRBJ1-1, the full variable domain reads DTGVSQNPRHKITKRGQNVTFRCDPISEHNRLYWYRQTLGQGPEFLTYFQNEAQLEKSRLLSDRFSAERPKGSFSTLEIQRTEQGDSAMYLCASSCNLDREWTEAFFGQGTRLTVV.

The chain employs TRBV29-1 and TRBJ2-3, with D possibly matching TRBD2 (6 bases). V lost 7 bases and J lost 2, with 19 bases in between. The CDR3 contains 15 residues. Germline CDR1 SQVTM, CDR2 ANQGSEA. CDR3: CSAPREGLLTDTQYF. The DNA of the CDR3 is TGCAGCGCCCCGAGAGAAGGACTACTCACAGATACGCAGTATTTT.

A single count supports this clone. This chain links TRBV6-1 with TRBJ2-1; D is ambiguous. The CDR3 covers 11 residues. V lost 4 bases and J lost 10, with 8 bases in between. The V gene's germline CDR1 is MNHNS and CDR2 SASEGT. In DNA, the CDR3 is TGTGCCAGCAGTGGGAGTGGCGAGCAGTTCTTC. Its translation is CASSGSGEQFF.

This clone was detected a few times. This sequence joins TRBV18 and TRBJ2-1, with D possibly TRBD2 on 5 matching bases. The CDR3 consists of 16 residues. V shed 3 bases and J shed 4 bases, with 16 bases lying between them. Germline loops: CDR1 KGHSH, CDR2 LQKENI. CDR3 loop: CASSPGSPSGYNEQFF. The CDR3, as DNA: TGTGCCAGCTCACCTGGAAGTCCTTCGGGGTACAATGAGCAGTTCTTC.

The rearrangement uses TRBV9 and TRBJ2-7, with TRBD2 identical over 9 bases. The germline V gene encodes CDR1 SGDLS and CDR2 YYNGEE. The V segment lost 4 bases and the J segment 5 bases; nucleotides outside the gene matches: 7. The CDR3 loop spans 14 amino acids. The CDR3 reads CASSPGGGVHEQYF. The CDR3 coding sequence is TGTGCCAGCAGCCCGGGCGGGGGGGTCCACGAGCAGTACTTC. Looking up the rest from reference TRBV9 and TRBJ2-7 gives the full variable domain: DSGVTQTPKHLITATGQRVTLRCSPRSGDLSVYWYQQSLDQGLQFLIQYYNGEERAKGNILERFSAQQFPDLHSELNLSSLELGDSALYFCASSPGGGVHEQYFGPGTRLTVT.

The CDR3 DNA follows: TGTGCCAGCAGTCCGCCACTAGCGGCTCTCTACAATGAGCAGTTCTTC. It specifies CASSPPLAALYNEQFF. The chain recombines TRBV27 with TRBJ2-1; 8 positions match TRBD2. Unmatched junction bases numbered 9, after V lost 5 bases and J lost 3 bases. The germline gives CDR1 MNHEY, CDR2 SMNVEV (reference sequence). The CDR3 runs 16 residues.

This chain links TRBV14 with TRBJ1-1, with D tentatively TRBD1 (6 bases). Germline-derived CDR1 and CDR2 are SGHDN and FVKESK. CDR3 length equals 16 residues. Trimming removed 4 bases from V and 6 bases from J, with 21 bases in between. The CDR3 DNA follows: TGTGCCAGCAGCCCTCGCCCACTTACAGGGAGCGCTGAAGCTTTCTTT. This encodes CASSPRPLTGSAEAFF. Supplemented by reference TRBV14 and TRBJ1-1, the full variable domain reads EAGVTQFPSHSVIEKGQTVTLRCDPISGHDNLYWYRRVMGKEIKFLLHFVKESKQDESGMPNNRFLAERTGGTYSTLKVQPAELEDSGVYFCASSPRPLTGSAEAFFGQGTRLTVV.